These T cell receptor beta chains were read from a single sample in a study of graft-versus-host responses after intestinal transplantation. Their cognate antigens are unknown. TCRdb's table, derived via immunoSEQ multiplex PCR, lists solely in-frame clones and lacks some. The table records about 130,000 clones, roughly 92% of them present only once. The sample consisted of unstimulated CD4+ T cells sorted from spleen or lymph node cells, taken before intestinal transplant. Every receptor here comes from a human donor who received an intestinal transplant. Both conserved end residues are part of each CDR3. D genes are given only for firm matches. Clone size appears in some rows only: once, few, many, or a class for an expanded clone.

J: TRBJ1-6
size: -
D: -
V: TRBV9
DNA: TGTGCCAGCAGCGTAGCCCCTCTTAATTCACCCCTCCACTTT
CDR3: CASSVAPLNSPLHF

J: TRBJ1-2
size: -
D: TRBD1
V: TRBV10-1
DNA: TGCGCCAGCAGCCGGACAGGGGGGTATGGCTACACCTTC
CDR3: CASSRTGGYGYTF

J: TRBJ2-7
size: -
D: TRBD1
V: TRBV5-1
DNA: TGCGCCAGCAGCAGGACAGGGGGACCCTACGAGCAGTACTTC
CDR3: CASSRTGGPYEQYF

J: TRBJ1-4
size: -
D: -
V: TRBV6-1
DNA: TGTGCCAGCAGTGAAAAGTATTCAGCAAGGGAAAAACTGTTTTTT
CDR3: CASSEKYSAREKLFF

J: TRBJ2-5
size: -
D: -
V: TRBV18
DNA: TGTGCCAGCTCACCAACGGAGGAGACCCAGTACTTC
CDR3: CASSPTEETQYF

J: TRBJ2-6
size: -
D: -
V: TRBV5-1
DNA: TGCGCCAGCAGCTTGGAGACAGGGGCCAACGTCCTGACTTTC
CDR3: CASSLETGANVLTF

J: TRBJ1-3
size: -
D: -
V: TRBV30
DNA: TGTGCCTGGATGAGAGTCTCTGGAAACACCATATATTTT
CDR3: CAWMRVSGNTIYF

J: TRBJ2-7
size: once
D: TRBD2
V: TRBV11-3
DNA: TGTGCCAGCAGCCATTCGGGGGGGAGCTCCTACGAGCAGTACTTC
CDR3: CASSHSGGSSYEQYF

J: TRBJ1-1
size: -
D: -
V: TRBV5-4
DNA: TGTGCCAGCAGCTTCCCGGGGGCGAAGGCTGAAGCTTTCTTT
CDR3: CASSFPGAKAEAFF

J: TRBJ1-1
size: -
D: -
V: TRBV5-4
DNA: TGTGCCAGCAGCGGGGGCCTAAGGCCTGGCACTGAAGCTTTCTTT
CDR3: CASSGGLRPGTEAFF

J: TRBJ2-7
size: -
D: -
V: TRBV11-2
DNA: TGTGCCAGCAGCTTAGATCCACACGGAAGAGAGCAGTACTTC
CDR3: CASSLDPHGREQYF

J: TRBJ2-7
size: -
D: -
V: TRBV5-4
DNA: TGTGCCAGCAGCTTACAGGGATATGACGAGCAGTACTTC
CDR3: CASSLQGYDEQYF

J: TRBJ1-5
size: -
D: -
V: TRBV18
DNA: TGTGCCAGCTCACCGGATCTCAATCAGCCCCAGCATTTT
CDR3: CASSPDLNQPQHF

J: TRBJ2-1
size: few
D: -
V: TRBV7-9
DNA: TGTGCCAGCAGCTTGATCGCTAGAATTAATGAGCAGTTCTTC
CDR3: CASSLIARINEQFF

J: TRBJ1-2
size: -
D: -
V: TRBV6-5
DNA: TGTGCCAGCAGCCTCGACGGCGGGTATGGCTACACCTTC
CDR3: CASSLDGGYGYTF

J: TRBJ2-1
size: -
D: -
V: TRBV9
DNA: TGTGCCAGCAGCGTAGCAGGGGACTCCTACAATGAGCAGTTCTTC
CDR3: CASSVAGDSYNEQFF

J: TRBJ2-5
size: -
D: -
V: TRBV19
DNA: TGTGCCAGTAGTCGACGGGACGGAGGGTGGGAGACCCAGTACTTC
CDR3: CASSRRDGGWETQYF

J: TRBJ1-5
size: -
D: -
V: TRBV2
DNA: TGTGCCAGCAGCGGTCTGGGGGGTCCGAATCAGCCCCAGCATTTT
CDR3: CASSGLGGPNQPQHF

J: TRBJ2-2
size: -
D: -
V: TRBV7-9
DNA: TGTGCCAGCAGCCTTCTTTCAGGGACCGGGGAGCTGTTTTTT
CDR3: CASSLLSGTGELFF

J: TRBJ2-5
size: -
D: -
V: TRBV12-5
DNA: TGTGCTAGTGGTTTCCCCCTCGTGGGGACCCAGTACTTC
CDR3: CASGFPLVGTQYF

J: TRBJ1-1
size: -
D: TRBD1
V: TRBV10-3
DNA: TGTGCCATCAATCCGACAGGGCTCGCTGAAGCTTTCTTT
CDR3: CAINPTGLAEAFF

J: TRBJ1-1
size: -
D: -
V: TRBV27
DNA: TGTGCCAGCATAGGTTTGGAGGGGGGTGGCACTGAAGCTTTCTTT
CDR3: CASIGLEGGGTEAFF

J: TRBJ2-1
size: -
D: TRBD1
V: TRBV6-1
DNA: TGTGCCAGCAGTAGACAGGGTTCGGATGAGCAGTTCTTC
CDR3: CASSRQGSDEQFF

J: TRBJ2-7
size: few
D: -
V: TRBV5-1
DNA: TGCGCCAGCAGCTCAGACCCGGCTTTCGACGAGCAGTACTTC
CDR3: CASSSDPAFDEQYF

J: TRBJ1-4
size: -
D: -
V: TRBV9
DNA: TGTGCCAGCAGCGTGTCACCTAATGAAAAACTGTTTTTT
CDR3: CASSVSPNEKLFF

J: TRBJ2-5
size: -
D: TRBD1
V: TRBV19
DNA: TGTGCCAGTAGTTCCTCCGCCGGGACAGGGCAAGAGACCCAGTACTTC
CDR3: CASSSSAGTGQETQYF

J: TRBJ2-3
size: -
D: -
V: TRBV7-2
DNA: TGTGCCAGCAGCTTACGGGGGCGCACAGATACGCAGTATTTT
CDR3: CASSLRGRTDTQYF

J: TRBJ1-2
size: -
D: -
V: TRBV29-1
DNA: TGCAGCGTTGCTGCGGGGGCGGACTATGGCTACACCTTC
CDR3: CSVAAGADYGYTF

J: TRBJ2-2
size: -
D: -
V: TRBV5-4
DNA: TGTGCCAGCAGCTTCTACAAGGGAACCACGCTTGCGAACACCGGGGAGCTGTTTTTT
CDR3: CASSFYKGTTLANTGELFF

J: TRBJ2-5
size: -
D: TRBD1
V: TRBV29-1
DNA: TGCAGCGTTGGAGGGACAGTGGGAGAGACCCAGTACTTC
CDR3: CSVGGTVGETQYF

J: TRBJ1-3
size: -
D: TRBD1
V: TRBV4-2
DNA: TGTGCCAGCAGCCCACAGGGGACCTCTGGAAACACCATATATTTT
CDR3: CASSPQGTSGNTIYF

J: TRBJ2-5
size: once
D: -
V: TRBV18
DNA: TGTGCCAGCTCACCGTCGGAGACCCAGTACTTC
CDR3: CASSPSETQYF

J: TRBJ2-2
size: once
D: -
V: TRBV7-9
DNA: TGTGCCAGCAGCTTAACGTCTTATGCGGGACGTGCCACCGGGGAGCTGTTTTTT
CDR3: CASSLTSYAGRATGELFF

J: TRBJ2-7
size: -
D: -
V: TRBV6-5
DNA: TGTGCCAGCAGTTACGCCCGGGGGTCCTACGAGCAGTACTTC
CDR3: CASSYARGSYEQYF

J: TRBJ1-3
size: -
D: -
V: TRBV7-6
DNA: TGTGCCAGCAGCTTAGAGCGGGGAAACACCATATATTTT
CDR3: CASSLERGNTIYF

J: TRBJ2-1
size: -
D: -
V: TRBV4-2
DNA: TGTGCCAGCAGCCAAGGCTCGGCGGGGAGGGAGCAGTTCTTC
CDR3: CASSQGSAGREQFF

J: TRBJ2-1
size: -
D: -
V: TRBV5-4
DNA: TGTGCCAGCAGCTCCGGTGGGGGGTCCTACAATGAGCAGTTCTTC
CDR3: CASSSGGGSYNEQFF